Listed here are 8 T cell receptor beta chains from one sample, sequenced in a study of blood T cell repertoires in COVID-19. Sequencing was performed with immunoSEQ multiplex PCR; in TCRdb, only in-frame clones are kept and a portion is missing. The top ten clones hold approximately 3% of a sample with some 530,000 clones, 70% to 90% of them seen once. The material sequenced was peripheral blood. The receptors were gathered from a human donor in a cohort sampled during active COVID-19.

V and J are TRBV7-2 and TRBJ2-5, with a tentative D call TRBD2 (6 bases). V was shortened by 1 base and J by 7 bases, with 10 bases between the two germline ends. Germline CDR1 is SGHTA and CDR2 is FQGNSA. CDR3 length equals 13 residues. CDR3 protein: CASSLVPGVTQYF. The CDR3, as DNA: TGTGCCAGCAGCTTAGTGCCGGGGGTGACCCAGTACTTC.

This clone was seen a few times. V is TRBV19 and J is TRBJ1-2; 9 bases align to TRBD1. V lost 5 bases and J lost 2; bases outside the gene matches: 6. Per germline, CDR1 LNHDA and CDR2 SQIVND (reference sequence). The CDR3 is 15 residues long. CDR3 coding DNA: TGTGCCAGTAGTGGGGGGACAGGGCGAAACTATGGCTACACCTTC. Residues: CASSGGTGRNYGYTF.

V gene TRBV25-1 combines with J gene TRBJ1-2; 9 bases align to TRBD1. Trimming cost V 4 bases and J 6 bases; bases outside gene matches: 12. The CDR3 consists of 16 residues. The germline gives CDR1 MGHDK, CDR2 SYGVNS. The CDR3 coding sequence is TGTGCCAGCAGTGGTGACAGGGGGTGGGATGAGGATGGCTACACCTTC. This sequence encodes CASSGDRGWDEDGYTF.

The chain combines TRBV5-1 with TRBJ2-1; D may be TRBD2 (6 bases). This CDR3 is 19 amino acids long. Germline V gene data show CDR1 as SGHRS and CDR2 as YFSETQ. V was clipped by 0 bases and J by 0 bases, with 19 bases between them. Here the CDR3 reads CASSLDRLGSMSSYNEQFF. CDR3 sequence (DNA): TGCGCCAGCAGCTTGGATCGACTAGGTTCTATGAGCTCCTACAATGAGCAGTTCTTC.

This clone was detected once. The chain joins TRBV30 to TRBJ1-5; no clear D. The V end was cut by 2 bases, the J end by 2 bases, with 13 bases between. The CDR3 length is 15 residues. Germline CDR1 is GTSNPN and CDR2 is SVGIG (reference sequence). Written as DNA, the CDR3 is TGTGCCTGGAGTCTTCCGCCGGGTGGCAATCAGCCCCAGCATTTT. Residues: CAWSLPPGGNQPQHF.

The chain uses TRBV18 and TRBJ2-7; the match to TRBD1 covers 8 bases. This CDR3 region has 16 residues. The germline gives CDR1 KGHSH, CDR2 LQKENI. The V segment lost 1 base and the J segment 1 base; nucleotides outside the gene matches: 6. The CDR3 DNA follows: TGTGCCAGCTCACCACGACCGGGACAGGTTTCCTACGAGCAGTACTTC. Its translation: CASSPRPGQVSYEQYF.

This chain uses TRBV20-1 with TRBJ2-1; possible D gene TRBD2, 5 bases. Germline CDR1 DFQATT, CDR2 SNEGSKA (reference sequence). The CDR3 is 14 residues long. The V end was cut by 3 bases, the J end by 4 bases, with 13 bases between. The CDR3 sequence: CSASSGLPYNEQFF. As DNA, the CDR3 is TGCAGTGCTAGTAGTGGACTCCCGTACAATGAGCAGTTCTTC.

The CDR3 sequence: CASSVDGTSGQETQYF. The CDR3 DNA sequence: TGTGCCAGCAGCGTAGACGGGACTAGCGGACAAGAGACCCAGTACTTC. The rearrangement joins TRBV9 to TRBJ2-5; TRBD2 matches at 11 bases. From germline, CDR1 is SGDLS and CDR2 YYNGEE. V dropped 0 bases and J dropped 2; count of bases not matched to a gene: 3. The length of the CDR3 is 16 residues. The complete variable domain, with remaining parts taken from reference TRBV9 and TRBJ2-5, reads DSGVTQTPKHLITATGQRVTLRCSPRSGDLSVYWYQQSLDQGLQFLIQYYNGEERAKGNILERFSAQQFPDLHSELNLSSLELGDSALYFCASSVDGTSGQETQYFGPGTRLLVL.